These T cell receptor beta chains were read from a single sample in a study of shared clonotypes between healthy human individuals. Assay used: immunoSEQ multiplex PCR; TCRdb lists only in-frame clones, some missing. This sample has roughly 1,000,000 clones, with about 84% found just once. Material for sequencing was memory CD4+ T cells from PBMCs. These receptors all stem from a man younger than 35 in good health. Some clones in this sample may be carry-over from other donors' samples. The CDR3 runs from the conserved cysteine through the conserved F or W. D genes are given only for firm matches. Where a row states a size, it is once, few, many or the class of an expanded clone; other rows omit it.

clone_size j_call d_call v_call cdr3_nt cdr3_aa
few TRBJ1-2 NA TRBV11-2 TGTGCCAGCAGCCGTGGGGCCTCGGGGACCTATGGCTACACCTTC CASSRGASGTYGYTF
few TRBJ1-3 NA TRBV9 TGTGCCAGCAGCGTAGACAGGGACCCAGGAAACACCATATATTTT CASSVDRDPGNTIYF
few TRBJ1-4 NA TRBV30 TGTGCCTGGAGTGGGGCAGCCGGAGAAAAACTGTTTTTT CAWSGAAGEKLFF
NA TRBJ2-2 NA TRBV2 TGTGCCAGCAGTGGTTTACGCACCGGGGAGCTGTTTTTT CASSGLRTGELFF
few TRBJ2-7 NA TRBV27 TGTGCCAGCAGTTTAGGCAGGTCGACCGAGCAGTACTTC CASSLGRSTEQYF
NA TRBJ2-3 TRBD1 TRBV13 TGTGCCAGCAGCTCTTGGACAGGGCACAATGGGGTCACAGATACGCAGTATTTT CASSSWTGHNGVTDTQYF
NA TRBJ1-2 NA TRBV5-8 TGTGCCAGCAGGCGTGGACAGCTATCTAACTATGGCTACACCTTC CASRRGQLSNYGYTF
NA TRBJ2-1 NA TRBV14 TGTGCCAGCAGCCAAGTAAATTTTTCAGCGCTCACGTCCTACAATGAGCAGTTCTTC CASSQVNFSALTSYNEQFF
NA TRBJ2-1 NA TRBV30 TGTGCCTGGACCACCTACAATGAGCAGTTCTTC CAWTTYNEQFF
NA TRBJ1-5 NA TRBV9 TGTGCCAGCAGCCCCTTCAGTTGCAATCAGCCCCAGCATTTT CASSPFSCNQPQHF
NA TRBJ2-7 TRBD2 TRBV5-1 TGCGCCAGCAGCTCCGGGACTAGCGGGAGGGCCTTGGAGCAGTACTTC CASSSGTSGRALEQYF
NA TRBJ2-5 NA TRBV6-1 TGTGCCAGCAGTGAACTGAGCAGGAAAGAGACCCAGTACTTC CASSELSRKETQYF
NA TRBJ2-5 NA TRBV15 TGTGCCACCAGCATCGGGGACCGGCAAGAGACCCAGTACTTC CATSIGDRQETQYF
NA TRBJ1-2 NA TRBV28 TGTGCCAGCAGCCTGGTGGGTTATGGCTACACCTTC CASSLVGYGYTF
NA TRBJ1-1 NA TRBV15 TGTGCCACCAGCAGAGATTGGGGGGACACTGAAGCTTTCTTT CATSRDWGDTEAFF
NA TRBJ1-4 NA TRBV29-1 TGCAGCGTTGTACGGCAGTTGGGATCAACCGAAAAACTGTTTTTT CSVVRQLGSTEKLFF
NA TRBJ2-1 TRBD2 TRBV18 TGTGCCAGCTCACCCGGCGGGGGGAGCTCCTACAATGAGCAGTTCTTC CASSPGGGSSYNEQFF